The entry below gives a single T cell receptor beta chain sequence along with its context. The method was immunoSEQ multiplex PCR; TCRdb's version includes in-frame clones alone and lacks a portion of them. The sample carries approximately 460,000 clones, nearly 90% recorded once. From germline, CDR1 is GTSNPN and CDR2 SVGIG (reference sequence). V was pared by 0 bases and J by 4 bases, with 5 bases of the junction left unmatched. The CDR3 sequence is 16 residues long. This sample stems from a study of blood T cell repertoires in COVID-19. Material: peripheral blood. The receptor comes from a man aged 18 to 30 with COVID-19, enrolled during active disease. The chain carries TRBV30 and TRBJ2-6; 8 nucleotides align to TRBD2. The chain's CDR3 is CAWSVAGVSGANVLTF. The CDR3 DNA reads as TGTGCCTGGAGTGTAGCGGGAGTCTCCGGGGCCAACGTCCTGACTTTC.